Below, 16 T cell receptor beta chains from the same sample are listed, as sequenced in a study of cytomegalovirus exposure and HLA in healthy donors. The PCR employed 60 Vbeta primers together with 13 Jbeta primers. Clones were sequenced by immunoSEQ multiplex PCR, and TCRdb holds only the in-frame ones, with some missing. In the table there are under 80,000 clones, about 80% of which are singletons. Material: PBMCs. Receptors originate from a man aged 50 to 59 in good health and CMV-seropositive.

This chain connects TRBV30 to TRBJ1-2; tentative D call: TRBD1 (5 bases). Germline V lookup: CDR1 GTSNPN, CDR2 SVGIG (reference sequence). The CDR3 runs to 15 residues. The germline V and J ends were trimmed by 2 bases and 0 bases, with 13 bases remaining between them. This chain's CDR3 is CAWSQFGTSNYGYTF. CDR3 coding DNA: TGTGCCTGGAGTCAGTTCGGGACTTCTAACTATGGCTACACCTTC. Using reference TRBV30 and TRBJ1-2 for the parts outside the CDR3, the full variable domain is SQTIHQWPATLVQPVGSPLSLECTVEGTSNPNLYWYRQAAGRGLQLLFYSVGIGQISSEVPQNLSASRPQDRQFILSSKKLLLSDSGFYLCAWSQFGTSNYGYTFGSGTRLTVV.

This rearrangement joins TRBV7-2 to TRBJ1-1; tentatively, D is TRBD1 (5 bases). CDR1 and CDR2 from the germline V gene are SGHTA and FQGNSA. Trimming took off 5 bases at V and 1 base at J, with 8 bases between the two ends. The CDR3 is made up of 13 amino acids. The CDR3 spells CASSTQGNTEAFF. The CDR3 region has the DNA TGTGCCAGCAGCACTCAGGGGAACACTGAAGCTTTCTTT. The entire variable domain, with the rest obtained from reference TRBV7-2 and TRBJ1-1, is as follows: GAGVSQSPSNKVTEKGKDVELRCDPISGHTALYWYRQSLGQGLEFLIYFQGNSAPDKSGLPSDRFSAERTGGSVSTLTIQRTQQEDSAVYLCASSTQGNTEAFFGQGTRLTVV.

The chain couples TRBV6-1 to TRBJ2-5; no firm D call. Trimming removed 4 bases from V and 5 bases from J, with 17 bases in between. The CDR3 spans 15 residues. Germline V gene lookup returns CDR1 MNHNS and CDR2 SASEGT. Here the CDR3 reads CASSANYGSLETQYF. CDR3 coding DNA: TGTGCCAGCAGTGCAAACTACGGGTCACTGGAGACCCAGTACTTC.

The genes are TRBV25-1 and TRBJ1-4; TRBD1 might be the D (6 bases). The V and J ends lost 4 bases and 0 bases respectively, with 18 bases between them. The CDR3 has 18 residues. CDR1 and CDR2 (germline): MGHDK, SYGVNS. Here the CDR3 DNA reads TGTGCCAGCAGTGTGGGGGCGCAGTCGGCAACAACTAATGAAAAACTGTTTTTT. Translated: CASSVGAQSATTNEKLFF.

The chain combines TRBV7-2 with TRBJ2-7; D remains ambiguous. CDR1 is SGHTA and CDR2 is FQGNSA in the germline V gene. V gave up 5 bases and J gave up 0 bases, with 11 bases separating them. The CDR3 sequence is 14 residues long. The CDR3 DNA sequence: TGTGCCAGCAGCCACCCCAGATACTCCTACGAGCAGTACTTC. As protein: CASSHPRYSYEQYF.

The chain has TRBV19 and TRBJ2-7; a weak D match, TRBD1 (6 bases). Germline CDR1 reads LNHDA; CDR2 reads SQIVND (reference sequence). V was clipped by 3 bases and J by 3 bases, with 15 bases between them. This CDR3 comprises 15 residues. As DNA, the CDR3 is TGTGCCAGTAGTATTTTGGGACATGGGGACTACGAGCAGTACTTC. This translates into CASSILGHGDYEQYF.

The chain recombines TRBV6-5 with TRBJ1-4; tentatively, D is TRBD1 (6 bases). The CDR3 consists of 15 residues. Germline V gene sequence: CDR1 MNHEY, CDR2 SVGAGI. Trimming cost V 5 bases and J 5 bases, with 15 bases left between them. CDR3 protein: CASSAKTGFNEKLFF. CDR3 sequence (DNA): TGTGCCAGCAGTGCCAAAACAGGGTTCAATGAAAAACTGTTTTTT.

The chain couples TRBV6-1 to TRBJ2-1; TRBD1 matches at 9 bases. The J segment lost 1 base and the V segment lost 6 bases, leaving 4 bases of the junction unmatched. The length of the CDR3 is 15 residues. Germline assignment: CDR1 MNHNS and CDR2 SASEGT. CDR3 residues: CASRVGTGSYNEQFF. The CDR3, as DNA: TGTGCCAGCAGGGTCGGGACAGGGTCCTACAATGAGCAGTTCTTC.

In regard to this clone: The junction differs from germline at one of its ends, possibly a read error. The V and J genes are TRBV5-4 and TRBJ1-2, with TRBD1 matching 9 bases. The length of the CDR3 is 14 residues. Germline CDR1 SGHNT, CDR2 YYREEE (reference sequence). DNA of the CDR3: TGTGCCGGCAGCCCGGGACAGGGACACTATGGCTACACCTTC. The encoded protein is CAGSPGQGHYGYTF.

The chain has TRBV18 and TRBJ2-1; 12 bases map to TRBD1. Germline CDR1 KGHSH, CDR2 LQKENI. The junction had 5 bases not matched to a gene; V was cut back by 2 bases and J by 9 bases. The CDR3 is made up of 15 amino acids. CDR3 region: CASSPGTGGEAEQFF. The CDR3 DNA reads TGTGCCAGCTCACCAGGGACAGGGGGCGAGGCTGAGCAGTTCTTC.

This clone has just a few counts. The rearrangement joins TRBV19 to TRBJ1-5; tentatively, D is TRBD1 (5 bases). The germline gives CDR1 LNHDA, CDR2 SQIVND (reference sequence). The CDR3 is 15 amino acids. With 6 bases removed from V and 0 bases from J, the gap between germline ends came to 12 bases. The CDR3 here is CASRHTGVSNQPQHF. In DNA, the CDR3 is TGTGCCAGTAGGCACACAGGTGTTAGCAATCAGCCCCAGCATTTT.

V is TRBV6-1 and J is TRBJ2-3; TRBD2 is a possible D gene (6 bases). The germline CDR1 and CDR2 sequences are MNHNS and SASEGT. V dropped 4 bases and J dropped 2 bases, with 13 bases sitting between them. The CDR3 is made up of 15 amino acids. CDR3 in DNA: TGTGCCAGCAGTGGGGACTTTTTTACCACAGATACGCAGTATTTT. Its protein is CASSGDFFTTDTQYF.

The chain uses TRBV6-5 and TRBJ1-5; no firm D call. Trimming removed 6 bases at V and 0 bases at J, with 12 bases between. The CDR3 length is 15 residues. Germline V gene sequence: CDR1 MNHEY, CDR2 SVGAGI. Written as DNA, the CDR3 is TGTGCCAGCAGGGTTGGGCCTTATAGCAATCAGCCCCAGCATTTT. This translates into CASRVGPYSNQPQHF.

The rearrangement joins TRBV27 to TRBJ2-1, with 11 nucleotides matching TRBD2. Germline values: CDR1 MNHEY, CDR2 SMNVEV (reference sequence). The CDR3 has 15 residues. J lost 5 bases, V lost 6 bases, and 6 bases had no gene match. The CDR3 loop is CASSSGTSGNNEQFF. As DNA, the CDR3 is TGTGCCAGCAGCTCCGGGACTAGCGGAAACAATGAGCAGTTCTTC.

Concerning this clone: One base separates it from a far larger clone, so it is likely a read error. This chain uses TRBV19 with TRBJ1-1; unclear D gene. This CDR3 has 15 residues. From germline, CDR1 is LNHDA and CDR2 SQIVND (reference sequence). CDR3 loop: CATSTPPRRVTEAFF. The CDR3 nucleotides are TGTGCCACTAGTACCCCACCCCGGCGGGTCACTGAAGCTTTCTTT.

This sequence joins TRBV7-7 and TRBJ2-2, with TRBD1 matching 10 bases. J gave up 5 bases and V 5 bases, and 2 bases lay outside the gene matches. The germline gives CDR1 SSHAT, CDR2 FNYEAQ (reference sequence). The length of the CDR3 is 14 residues. The CDR3 is CASSRGQGTGELFF. CDR3 DNA: TGTGCCAGCAGCCGGGGACAGGGGACCGGGGAGCTGTTTTTT.